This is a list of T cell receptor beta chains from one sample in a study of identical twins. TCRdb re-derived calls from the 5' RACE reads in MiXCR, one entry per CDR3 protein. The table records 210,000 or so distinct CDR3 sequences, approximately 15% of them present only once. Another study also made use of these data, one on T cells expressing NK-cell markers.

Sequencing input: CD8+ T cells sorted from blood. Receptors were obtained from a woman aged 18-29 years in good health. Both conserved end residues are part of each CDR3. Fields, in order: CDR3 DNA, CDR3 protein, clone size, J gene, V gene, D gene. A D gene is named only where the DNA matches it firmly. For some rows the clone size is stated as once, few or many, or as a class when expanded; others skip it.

CDR3 DNA: TGTGCCAGCAGCGAACCCGGACAGTCGGACAATGAGCAGTTCTTC
CDR3 protein: CASSEPGQSDNEQFF
clone size: few
J gene: TRBJ2-1
V gene: TRBV9
D gene: .

CDR3 DNA: TGTGCTAGCAGCGGACCTCTGGGGGTCGACACCGGGGAGCTGTTTTTT
CDR3 protein: CASSGPLGVDTGELFF
clone size: few
J gene: TRBJ2-2
V gene: TRBV7-7
D gene: .

CDR3 DNA: TGTGCCAGCAGTGACTGGGCAGGGGAGGCTGAAGCTTTCTTT
CDR3 protein: CASSDWAGEAEAFF
clone size: few
J gene: TRBJ1-1
V gene: TRBV2
D gene: .

CDR3 DNA: TGTGCCAGCAGCTTACCCCGCAGGGTCCTTCACGGGGAGCTGTTTTTT
CDR3 protein: CASSLPRRVLHGELFF
clone size: few
J gene: TRBJ2-2
V gene: TRBV7-8
D gene: .

CDR3 DNA: TGTGCCAGCAGCTCCGTCAGGGGGGAGGATGAAAAACTGTTTTTT
CDR3 protein: CASSSVRGEDEKLFF
clone size: .
J gene: TRBJ1-4
V gene: TRBV7-9
D gene: TRBD1

CDR3 DNA: TGTGCCAGCAGTTTAGCGCTTAGAGGCAATGAGCAGTTCTTC
CDR3 protein: CASSLALRGNEQFF
clone size: few
J gene: TRBJ2-1
V gene: TRBV12-3/TRBV12-4
D gene: .

CDR3 DNA: TGTGCCAGCAGTGAATATAGACTAGCGGAGATCACCGGGGAGCTGTTTTTT
CDR3 protein: CASSEYRLAEITGELFF
clone size: .
J gene: TRBJ2-2
V gene: TRBV2
D gene: TRBD2

CDR3 DNA: TGTGCCAGCTGTGGGGGTAGCGGGAGGTACTTGTACAATGAGCAGTTCTTC
CDR3 protein: CASCGGSGRYLYNEQFF
clone size: few
J gene: TRBJ2-1
V gene: TRBV7-2
D gene: TRBD2

CDR3 DNA: TGTGCCAACTCGACTAGCGGGATTGGGAATGAGCAGTTCTTC
CDR3 protein: CANSTSGIGNEQFF
clone size: .
J gene: TRBJ2-1
V gene: TRBV7-9
D gene: TRBD2

CDR3 DNA: TGTGCCAGCAGCGTAGCTGAAAAGGGGGGGGCTTTCTTT
CDR3 protein: CASSVAEKGGAFF
clone size: few
J gene: TRBJ1-1
V gene: TRBV9
D gene: .

CDR3 DNA: TGTGCCAGCAGGATCACGGGGACGGACTACGAAAAACTGTTTTTT
CDR3 protein: CASRITGTDYEKLFF
clone size: .
J gene: TRBJ1-4
V gene: TRBV7-9
D gene: .

CDR3 DNA: TGTGCCATCAGTGAGTCGACGCCTAGCGGGGCCAATGAGCAGTTCTTC
CDR3 protein: CAISESTPSGANEQFF
clone size: .
J gene: TRBJ2-1
V gene: TRBV10-3
D gene: TRBD2

CDR3 DNA: TGCGCCAGCAGCCAAGCAGGGACAGGGGGAAATCAGCCCCAGCATTTT
CDR3 protein: CASSQAGTGGNQPQHF
clone size: .
J gene: TRBJ1-5
V gene: TRBV4-1
D gene: TRBD1

CDR3 DNA: TGCGCCAGCAGCTGGGTGGTAGCGGGGGGCCAAGAGACCCAGTACTTC
CDR3 protein: CASSWVVAGGQETQYF
clone size: few
J gene: TRBJ2-5
V gene: TRBV5-1
D gene: TRBD2

CDR3 DNA: TGCAGTGCTCCAATGGAAGGGGGGACTTATAGCAATCAGCCCCAGCATTTT
CDR3 protein: CSAPMEGGTYSNQPQHF
clone size: .
J gene: TRBJ1-5
V gene: TRBV20-1
D gene: .

CDR3 DNA: TGTGCCAGCAGTTTACTACTAGCGGCCTCCTACGAGCAGTACTTC
CDR3 protein: CASSLLLAASYEQYF
clone size: few
J gene: TRBJ2-7
V gene: TRBV27
D gene: TRBD2

CDR3 DNA: TGCGCCAGCAGCTTGGTTGCGGGACTCACCGGGGAGCTGTTTTTT
CDR3 protein: CASSLVAGLTGELFF
clone size: .
J gene: TRBJ2-2
V gene: TRBV5-1
D gene: .

CDR3 DNA: TGTGCCAGCAGGTGGGGAGCGAACACCGGGGAGCTGTTTTTT
CDR3 protein: CASRWGANTGELFF
clone size: few
J gene: TRBJ2-2
V gene: TRBV3-1
D gene: .

CDR3 DNA: TGTGCCAGCAGTTTCCTAGCGGGGGGCCACAATGAGCAGTTCTTC
CDR3 protein: CASSFLAGGHNEQFF
clone size: many
J gene: TRBJ2-1
V gene: TRBV12-3/TRBV12-4
D gene: TRBD2

CDR3 DNA: TGTGCCAGCAAAATAGGCTCCTACAATGAGCAGTTCTTC
CDR3 protein: CASKIGSYNEQFF
clone size: .
J gene: TRBJ2-1
V gene: TRBV27
D gene: .

CDR3 DNA: TGTGCCAGCAGCTTAGAACAGCCGAACACCGGGGAGCTGTTTTTT
CDR3 protein: CASSLEQPNTGELFF
clone size: few
J gene: TRBJ2-2
V gene: TRBV7-9
D gene: .

CDR3 DNA: TGCGCCAGCAGCTTGCTGGGGGCGGGTGAGCAGTACTTC
CDR3 protein: CASSLLGAGEQYF
clone size: few
J gene: TRBJ2-7
V gene: TRBV5-1
D gene: .

CDR3 DNA: TGTGCCAGCAGCTCGGGTCTTCCGGGGACCTACGAGCAGTACTTC
CDR3 protein: CASSSGLPGTYEQYF
clone size: few
J gene: TRBJ2-7
V gene: TRBV7-6
D gene: .

CDR3 DNA: TGTGCCATCAGTGAGATAGTCGCACACCCGTTCTATGGCTACACCTTC
CDR3 protein: CAISEIVAHPFYGYTF
clone size: many
J gene: TRBJ1-2
V gene: TRBV10-3
D gene: .

CDR3 DNA: TGTGCCAGCAGTCGGTCCAGGGGCCCTCGTCAGCCCCAGCATTTT
CDR3 protein: CASSRSRGPRQPQHF
clone size: .
J gene: TRBJ1-5
V gene: TRBV12-3/TRBV12-4
D gene: .

CDR3 DNA: TGTGCCAGCTCACCCGAGACCAATGAGCAGTTCTTC
CDR3 protein: CASSPETNEQFF
clone size: .
J gene: TRBJ2-1
V gene: TRBV18
D gene: .

CDR3 DNA: TGCAGTGCTAGTGGGTCTAGCGGGGGGAGGGGCAATGAGCAGTTCTTC
CDR3 protein: CSASGSSGGRGNEQFF
clone size: .
J gene: TRBJ2-1
V gene: TRBV20-1
D gene: TRBD2

CDR3 DNA: TGCGCCAGCCTGGACAGGGATACCAAAAACATTCAGTACTTC
CDR3 protein: CASLDRDTKNIQYF
clone size: .
J gene: TRBJ2-4
V gene: TRBV10-2
D gene: TRBD1

CDR3 DNA: TGCGCCAGCAGCCAAGAACGGCGGGGGGGCTACAATGAGCAGTTCTTC
CDR3 protein: CASSQERRGGYNEQFF
clone size: .
J gene: TRBJ2-1
V gene: TRBV4-1
D gene: TRBD2

CDR3 DNA: TGTGCCAGCAGCTTAGCTAGCGGGAGCTACGAGCAGTACTTC
CDR3 protein: CASSLASGSYEQYF
clone size: .
J gene: TRBJ2-7
V gene: TRBV5-1
D gene: TRBD2

CDR3 DNA: TGTGCCATCTGGACGGAGAACACTGAAGCTTTCTTT
CDR3 protein: CAIWTENTEAFF
clone size: .
J gene: TRBJ1-1
V gene: TRBV10-3
D gene: .

CDR3 DNA: TGTGCCAGCAGTCCGGTAGCGGACCCCTACGAGCAGTACTTC
CDR3 protein: CASSPVADPYEQYF
clone size: few
J gene: TRBJ2-7
V gene: TRBV27
D gene: .

CDR3 DNA: TGTGCCAGCAGCGCGGGACAGGTCTCCTACGAGCAGTACTTC
CDR3 protein: CASSAGQVSYEQYF
clone size: few
J gene: TRBJ2-7
V gene: TRBV9
D gene: TRBD1

CDR3 DNA: TGCGCCAGCACCCGGAGTGGGGGGACCCAAGAGACCCAGTACTTC
CDR3 protein: CASTRSGGTQETQYF
clone size: few
J gene: TRBJ2-5
V gene: TRBV5-1
D gene: .

CDR3 DNA: TGTGCCAGCGGGCGGAGCTCCTACGAGCAGTACTTC
CDR3 protein: CASGRSSYEQYF
clone size: many
J gene: TRBJ2-7
V gene: TRBV7-2
D gene: .

CDR3 DNA: TGTGCCAGCAGCGCTAAAGGGAATGAGCAGTTCTTC
CDR3 protein: CASSAKGNEQFF
clone size: few
J gene: TRBJ2-1
V gene: TRBV9
D gene: .

CDR3 DNA: TGCAGTGCCGATAAACTGGGCAGCGCTGGAAGTACGCAGTATTTT
CDR3 protein: CSADKLGSAGSTQYF
clone size: .
J gene: TRBJ2-3
V gene: TRBV20-1
D gene: .

CDR3 DNA: TGTGCCAGCAGCTCGGACCTCTCTAACTATGGCTACACCTTC
CDR3 protein: CASSSDLSNYGYTF
clone size: .
J gene: TRBJ1-2
V gene: TRBV7-9
D gene: .

CDR3 DNA: TGTGCCACCAGTTCGAGTTTTAATGAGCAGTTCTTC
CDR3 protein: CATSSSFNEQFF
clone size: few
J gene: TRBJ2-1
V gene: TRBV15
D gene: .

CDR3 DNA: TGCAGTGCTAGAGAAACCCCGGGGGGGCATCAGCCCCAGCATTTT
CDR3 protein: CSARETPGGHQPQHF
clone size: many
J gene: TRBJ1-5
V gene: TRBV20-1
D gene: .